This T cell receptor beta chain was captured in a study of cytomegalovirus exposure and HLA in healthy donors. Study observations and caveats: The authors later found most CMV-associated TCR beta chains appeared HLA-restricted.

V was shortened by 7 bases and J by 0 bases, with 13 bases between the two germline ends. CDR1 is SQVTM and CDR2 is ANQGSEA in the germline V gene. The CDR3 is 14 residues long. Remarks on this clone: Antigen: not known.

The PCR ran on 60 Vbeta and 13 Jbeta primers. Clones were sequenced by immunoSEQ multiplex PCR, and TCRdb holds only the in-frame ones, with some missing. The data hold under 150,000 clones, with 68% observed a single time. This rearrangement joins TRBV29-1 to TRBJ2-1, with D perhaps matching TRBD1 (6 bases). Sequenced input: PBMCs. This clonotype originated in a man aged 55 to 70 in good health and CMV-seronegative. The CDR3 DNA reads as TGCAGCGGTAACTTGGACAGCTCCTACAATGAGCAGTTCTTC. Its translation: CSGNLDSSYNEQFF.